The rows below give T cell receptor beta chains drawn from one sample of a study of cytomegalovirus exposure and HLA in healthy donors. Generated by immunoSEQ multiplex PCR, the TCRdb table keeps only in-frame clones and is missing some. The table lists fewer than 250,000 clones, over 75% of them singletons. The sample comprised PBMCs. Receptor source: a male donor in good health and CMV-seronegative. The CDR3 runs from the conserved cysteine through the conserved F or W. Fields, in order: J gene, D gene, CDR3 length, V gene, clone size, CDR3 protein, CDR3 DNA. A D gene is named only where the DNA matches it firmly. A row's size may be missing; if present it is once, few, many or a size class.

j_gene: TRBJ2-7
d_gene: TRBD1
len: 15
v_gene: TRBV7-6
abundance: .
CDR3aa: CASSLGGFSSYEQYF
CDR3nt: TGTGCCAGCAGCCTAGGGGGCTTTAGCTCCTACGAGCAGTACTTC

j_gene: TRBJ2-7
d_gene: TRBD2
len: 15
v_gene: TRBV19
abundance: .
CDR3aa: CASSVSGRIAYEQYF
CDR3nt: TGTGCCAGTAGCGTTAGCGGGAGAATTGCCTACGAGCAGTACTTC

j_gene: TRBJ2-7
d_gene: TRBD1
len: 16
v_gene: TRBV27
abundance: .
CDR3aa: CASSLSRTGSSYEQYF
CDR3nt: TGTGCCAGCAGTTTATCCCGGACAGGGAGCTCCTACGAGCAGTACTTC

j_gene: TRBJ1-3
d_gene: .
len: 15
v_gene: TRBV28
abundance: .
CDR3aa: CASSSTGSSGNTIYF
CDR3nt: TGTGCCAGCAGTTCCACAGGAAGCTCTGGAAACACCATATATTTT

j_gene: TRBJ2-2
d_gene: TRBD1
len: 16
v_gene: TRBV27
abundance: .
CDR3aa: CASSVRGRLDTGELFF
CDR3nt: TGTGCCAGCAGCGTCAGGGGGCGCCTGGACACCGGGGAGCTGTTTTTT

j_gene: TRBJ2-1
d_gene: .
len: 14
v_gene: TRBV5-1
abundance: .
CDR3aa: CASSFLQVSNEQFF
CDR3nt: TGCGCCAGCAGCTTTCTACAGGTCTCCAATGAGCAGTTCTTC

j_gene: TRBJ1-1
d_gene: .
len: 15
v_gene: TRBV30
abundance: .
CDR3aa: CAWRLPWGPNTEAFF
CDR3nt: TGTGCCTGGAGACTCCCTTGGGGGCCGAACACTGAAGCTTTCTTT

j_gene: TRBJ2-3
d_gene: TRBD1
len: 15
v_gene: TRBV5-1
abundance: .
CDR3aa: CASSPGQASTDTQYF
CDR3nt: TGCGCCAGCAGCCCAGGACAGGCTAGCACAGATACGCAGTATTTT

j_gene: TRBJ1-5
d_gene: .
len: 14
v_gene: TRBV2
abundance: .
CDR3aa: CASSEVSGYQPQHF
CDR3nt: TGTGCCAGCAGTGAAGTGTCAGGTTATCAGCCCCAGCATTTT

j_gene: TRBJ2-7
d_gene: .
len: 12
v_gene: TRBV6-1
abundance: .
CDR3aa: CASSKTGWEQYF
CDR3nt: TGTGCCAGCAGTAAAACAGGGTGGGAGCAGTACTTC

j_gene: TRBJ2-5
d_gene: .
len: 15
v_gene: TRBV30
abundance: .
CDR3aa: CAWSEMETGQETQYF
CDR3nt: TGTGCCTGGAGTGAAATGGAAACAGGGCAAGAGACCCAGTACTTC

j_gene: TRBJ2-7
d_gene: .
len: 13
v_gene: TRBV28
abundance: .
CDR3aa: CASSPGHPYEQYF
CDR3nt: TGTGCCAGCAGCCCGGGACACCCCTACGAGCAGTACTTC

j_gene: TRBJ2-7
d_gene: TRBD2
len: 15
v_gene: TRBV6-6
abundance: .
CDR3aa: CASTRGSASGYEQYF
CDR3nt: TGTGCCAGCACCCGAGGGTCGGCTAGCGGCTACGAGCAGTACTTC

j_gene: TRBJ1-4
d_gene: TRBD1
len: 14
v_gene: TRBV19
abundance: .
CDR3aa: CASSTTGGSEKLFF
CDR3nt: TGTGCCAGTAGTACGACAGGGGGGAGCGAAAAACTGTTTTTT

j_gene: TRBJ2-1
d_gene: TRBD2
len: 15
v_gene: TRBV18
abundance: few
CDR3aa: CASSPGLAGDNEQFF
CDR3nt: TGTGCCAGCTCGCCGGGACTAGCGGGGGACAATGAGCAGTTCTTC

j_gene: TRBJ2-1
d_gene: TRBD2
len: 15
v_gene: TRBV9
abundance: .
CDR3aa: CASSVGTGTSKGQFF
CDR3nt: TGTGCCAGCAGCGTCGGAACCGGGACTAGCAAAGGGCAGTTCTTC

j_gene: TRBJ1-1
d_gene: .
len: 15
v_gene: TRBV6-5
abundance: .
CDR3aa: CASSYERVGNTEAFF
CDR3nt: TGTGCCAGCAGTTACGAGAGGGTAGGGAACACTGAAGCTTTCTTT

j_gene: TRBJ1-6
d_gene: .
len: 14
v_gene: TRBV5-1
abundance: once
CDR3aa: CASSLIGVNSPLHF
CDR3nt: TGCGCCAGCAGCTTGATCGGTGTCAATTCACCCCTCCACTTT

j_gene: TRBJ1-2
d_gene: TRBD1
len: 13
v_gene: TRBV28
abundance: .
CDR3aa: CASSGDRSYGYTF
CDR3nt: TGTGCCAGCAGTGGGGACAGGAGCTATGGCTACACCTTC

j_gene: TRBJ1-2
d_gene: .
len: 14
v_gene: TRBV5-1
abundance: .
CDR3aa: CASSGTGTSYGYTF
CDR3nt: TGCGCCAGCAGCGGAACCGGGACTTCTTATGGCTACACCTTC

j_gene: TRBJ2-5
d_gene: .
len: 19
v_gene: TRBV9
abundance: .
CDR3aa: CASSGPGQGNMYFQETQYF
CDR3nt: TGTGCCAGCAGCGGCCCCGGTCAGGGGAATATGTACTTCCAAGAGACCCAGTACTTC

j_gene: TRBJ1-2
d_gene: .
len: 13
v_gene: TRBV28
abundance: few
CDR3aa: CASSYGQTYGYTF
CDR3nt: TGTGCCAGCAGCTATGGACAGACCTATGGCTACACCTTC

j_gene: TRBJ2-7
d_gene: TRBD1
len: 14
v_gene: TRBV4-3
abundance: once
CDR3aa: CASSHATGVYEQYF
CDR3nt: TGCGCCAGCAGCCACGCAACAGGGGTCTACGAGCAGTACTTC

j_gene: TRBJ1-1
d_gene: TRBD1
len: 16
v_gene: TRBV18
abundance: .
CDR3aa: CASSPRGQTGTTEAFF
CDR3nt: TGTGCCAGCTCACCACGGGGACAGACAGGAACGACTGAAGCTTTCTTT

j_gene: TRBJ1-5
d_gene: .
len: 15
v_gene: TRBV9
abundance: .
CDR3aa: CASSGTERGGQPQHF
CDR3nt: TGTGCCAGCAGCGGCACCGAGCGGGGTGGGCAGCCCCAGCATTTT

j_gene: TRBJ2-1
d_gene: TRBD2
len: 14
v_gene: TRBV11-1
abundance: .
CDR3aa: CASSLLAGVDEQFF
CDR3nt: TGTGCCAGCAGCTTACTAGCGGGGGTGGATGAGCAGTTCTTC

j_gene: TRBJ2-5
d_gene: TRBD2
len: 15
v_gene: TRBV5-8
abundance: .
CDR3aa: CASTLGSGTGETQYF
CDR3nt: TGTGCCAGCACCCTGGGTAGCGGGACGGGGGAGACCCAGTACTTC

j_gene: TRBJ1-4
d_gene: .
len: 14
v_gene: TRBV25-1
abundance: few
CDR3aa: CASSDPGISEKLFF
CDR3nt: TGTGCCAGCAGTGACCCAGGGATCAGCGAAAAACTGTTTTTT

j_gene: TRBJ1-1
d_gene: TRBD1
len: 15
v_gene: TRBV5-1
abundance: .
CDR3aa: CASSFRTGDSTEAFF
CDR3nt: TGCGCCAGCAGCTTTAGGACAGGGGATAGCACTGAAGCTTTCTTT

j_gene: TRBJ2-1
d_gene: TRBD2
len: 17
v_gene: TRBV11-3
abundance: .
CDR3aa: CASSLDPTSGSYNEQFF
CDR3nt: TGTGCCAGCAGCTTAGATCCGACTAGCGGCTCCTACAATGAGCAGTTCTTC

j_gene: TRBJ2-3
d_gene: .
len: 17
v_gene: TRBV5-6
abundance: .
CDR3aa: CASSLGPGGTGTDTQYF
CDR3nt: TGTGCCAGCAGCTTGGGCCCCGGAGGGACGGGCACAGATACGCAGTATTTT

j_gene: TRBJ2-3
d_gene: TRBD2
len: 19
v_gene: TRBV27
abundance: few
CDR3aa: CASSKPGLAGPPSTDTQYF
CDR3nt: TGTGCCAGCAGTAAGCCGGGACTAGCGGGACCTCCTTCCACAGATACGCAGTATTTT

j_gene: TRBJ2-5
d_gene: TRBD2
len: 19
v_gene: TRBV7-9
abundance: .
CDR3aa: CASSFGDGPAWRERETQYF
CDR3nt: TGTGCCAGCAGCTTTGGGGACGGGCCCGCTTGGCGGGAGCGAGAGACCCAGTACTTC

j_gene: TRBJ2-7
d_gene: TRBD1
len: 13
v_gene: TRBV28
abundance: .
CDR3aa: CASRQGQGYEQYF
CDR3nt: TGTGCCAGCCGACAGGGACAGGGCTACGAGCAGTACTTC

j_gene: TRBJ2-3
d_gene: TRBD2
len: 16
v_gene: TRBV6-1
abundance: .
CDR3aa: CASSEAPGGSTDTQYF
CDR3nt: TGTGCCAGCAGTGAAGCGCCCGGGGGGAGCACAGATACGCAGTATTTT

j_gene: TRBJ2-3
d_gene: .
len: 14
v_gene: TRBV6-6
abundance: .
CDR3aa: CASSYLQASDTQYF
CDR3nt: TGTGCCAGCAGTTACCTACAGGCTTCAGATACGCAGTATTTT

j_gene: TRBJ2-1
d_gene: .
len: 15
v_gene: TRBV6-6
abundance: .
CDR3aa: CASSQSPFRDNEQFF
CDR3nt: TGTGCCAGCAGTCAAAGTCCGTTCCGGGACAATGAGCAGTTCTTC

j_gene: TRBJ1-2
d_gene: .
len: 14
v_gene: TRBV7-9
abundance: .
CDR3aa: CASSRTQGKDGYTF
CDR3nt: TGTGCCAGCAGCCGAACTCAGGGGAAGGATGGCTACACCTTC

j_gene: TRBJ1-2
d_gene: .
len: 8
v_gene: TRBV29-1
abundance: .
CDR3aa: CSVEEGPF
CDR3nt: TGCAGCGTTGAAGAGGGGCCCTTC

j_gene: TRBJ2-4
d_gene: .
len: 17
v_gene: TRBV13
abundance: .
CDR3aa: CASSLGREGTAKNIQYF
CDR3nt: TGTGCCAGCAGCTTAGGCCGAGAGGGCACGGCCAAAAACATTCAGTACTTC

j_gene: TRBJ2-7
d_gene: TRBD2
len: 18
v_gene: TRBV5-1
abundance: .
CDR3aa: CASSLLSGGGPNSYEQYF
CDR3nt: TGCGCCAGCAGCTTATTAAGTGGCGGGGGGCCCAACTCCTACGAGCAGTACTTC

j_gene: TRBJ2-2
d_gene: .
len: 14
v_gene: TRBV7-2
abundance: .
CDR3aa: CASSLGGNTGELFF
CDR3nt: TGTGCCAGCAGCTTAGGAGGAAACACCGGGGAGCTGTTTTTT

j_gene: TRBJ1-6
d_gene: .
len: 13
v_gene: TRBV18
abundance: .
CDR3aa: CASSHGGDSPLHF
CDR3nt: TGTGCCAGCTCACACGGGGGTGATTCACCCCTCCACTTT

j_gene: TRBJ1-4
d_gene: .
len: 14
v_gene: TRBV27
abundance: once
CDR3aa: CASSLARRGGKLFF
CDR3nt: TGTGCCAGCAGTTTAGCCCGCCGGGGGGGGAAACTGTTTTTT

j_gene: TRBJ2-5
d_gene: TRBD1
len: 13
v_gene: TRBV30
abundance: .
CDR3aa: CAWGTGVQETQYF
CDR3nt: TGTGCCTGGGGGACAGGGGTTCAAGAGACCCAGTACTTC

j_gene: TRBJ2-3
d_gene: .
len: 16
v_gene: TRBV5-4
abundance: few
CDR3aa: CASSNLGLRSTDTQYF
CDR3nt: TGTGCCAGCAGCAATCTAGGACTTCGGAGCACAGATACGCAGTATTTT

j_gene: TRBJ2-7
d_gene: .
len: 11
v_gene: TRBV6-1
abundance: few
CDR3aa: CASRSLYEQYF
CDR3nt: TGTGCCAGCCGGTCATTATACGAGCAGTACTTC

j_gene: TRBJ2-1
d_gene: TRBD2
len: 14
v_gene: TRBV10-3
abundance: .
CDR3aa: CAIMASGREGEQFF
CDR3nt: TGTGCCATCATGGCTAGCGGGAGGGAGGGTGAGCAGTTCTTC

j_gene: TRBJ2-7
d_gene: .
len: 14
v_gene: TRBV18
abundance: .
CDR3aa: CASSPQGGLYEQYF
CDR3nt: TGTGCCAGCTCACCCCAGGGGGGCCTCTACGAGCAGTACTTC

j_gene: TRBJ2-7
d_gene: .
len: 12
v_gene: TRBV9
abundance: .
CDR3aa: CASSPQGYEQYF
CDR3nt: TGTGCCAGCAGCCCGCAGGGCTACGAGCAGTACTTC

j_gene: TRBJ1-6
d_gene: .
len: 16
v_gene: TRBV6-6
abundance: .
CDR3aa: CASTDARGRNNSPLHF
CDR3nt: TGTGCCAGCACCGACGCAAGGGGTCGGAATAATTCACCCCTCCACTTT